A single sample is the source of the 27 T cell receptor beta chains below, sequenced in a study of T cells in Graves' hyperthyroidism and ophthalmopathy. Researchers took RNA transcripts and amplified the TCR beta CDR3 regions from them. The primer set for the first-round RT-PCR of the TCR CDR3 was HTBI. Each CDR3 protein is one row after TCRdb ran MiXCR on the multiplex PCR reads. Among about 260,000 distinct CDR3 sequences, about a sixth were seen once, and the ten largest hold less than 35%. Sequenced material: blood. The receptors shown here come from a woman aged 18 to 35 with Graves' ophthalmopathy.

This clonotype was detected ten times or more. V and J are TRBV20-1 and TRBJ2-4; D assignment may be TRBD1 or TRBD2 (5 bases each). CDR1 and CDR2 (germline): DFQATT, SNEGSKA (reference sequence). The V end was cut by 8 bases, the J end by 8 bases, with 22 bases between. CDR3 length equals 14 residues. The CDR3 loop reads CSTRRDPGMYIQYF. In DNA, the CDR3 is TGCAGTACCCGACGGGACCCCGGCATGTACATTCAGTACTTC.

This clonotype was seen ten or more times. The chain employs TRBV9 and TRBJ2-1, with D possibly being TRBD2 (5 bases). V was trimmed by 1 base and J by 0 bases, leaving 17 bases between them. The CDR3 sequence is 18 residues long. The germline gives CDR1 SGDLS, CDR2 YYNGEE. CDR3 sequence: CASSVFPAALSSYNEQFF. The CDR3 nucleotides read TGTGCCAGCAGCGTATTCCCAGCGGCCCTTAGCTCCTACAATGAGCAGTTCTTC.

This clonotype was observed at least ten times. V gene TRBV29-1 combines with J gene TRBJ2-7; TRBD1 aligns across 8 bases. V shed 7 bases and J 0 bases; nucleotides not matched to a gene: 5. The CDR3 length is 13 residues. Germline V gene sequence: CDR1 SQVTM, CDR2 ANQGSEA. CDR3 loop: CSARTGNSYEQYF. CDR3 in DNA: TGCAGCGCTAGGACAGGGAACTCCTACGAGCAGTACTTC.

The rearrangement uses TRBV29-1 and TRBJ1-5, with D maybe TRBD1 (6 bases). CDR3 length: 15 amino acids. Deletions cut 5 bases from V and 0 bases from J, with 14 bases between. Germline V CDR1 and CDR2: SQVTM, ANQGSEA. The CDR3 nucleotides are TGCAGCGTTATGTTGCAGGACAGTAGCAATCAGCCCCAGCATTTT. It yields the protein CSVMLQDSSNQPQHF.

The rearrangement joins TRBV5-1 to TRBJ2-6; TRBD1 agrees at 8 bases. Losses at the gene ends were 3 bases for V and 2 bases for J; bases not matched to a gene: 4. CDR3 length: 16 amino acids. Germline-derived CDR1 and CDR2 are SGHRS and YFSETQ. The CDR3 DNA is TGCGCCAGCAGCTCGGGACAGGAGGCTGGGGCCAACGTCCTGACTTTC. As protein: CASSSGQEAGANVLTF.

Ten or more counts support this clonotype. This chain uses TRBV14 with TRBJ2-7, with D maybe TRBD1 (5 bases). Germline V lookup: CDR1 SGHDN, CDR2 FVKESK. The V end lost 5 bases, the J end lost 6 bases, and 14 bases lay between the germline ends. This CDR3 is 13 amino acids long. The CDR3, as DNA: TGTGCCAGCAGCGCTCAACCAGGGTTCGAGCAGTACTTC. Protein sequence: CASSAQPGFEQYF.

This clonotype was seen ten or more times. CDR3 loop: CASSWLAGEPFPYEQYF. CDR3 in DNA: TGTGCCAGCAGTTGGCTAGCGGGGGAACCCTTCCCCTACGAGCAGTACTTC. J is TRBJ2-7 and V is TRBV27, with 10 positions matching TRBD2. The CDR3 length is 17 residues. J was trimmed by 2 bases and V by 4 bases; bases with no gene match: 11. Per germline, CDR1 MNHEY and CDR2 SMNVEV (reference sequence).

This clonotype was found many times. The chain joins TRBV7-2 to TRBJ2-1; TRBD2 matches 9 bases. The ends lost 10 bases at V and 6 bases at J; junction bases unmatched: 16. The CDR3 covers 16 residues. Germline loops: CDR1 SGHTA, CDR2 FQGNSA. CDR3 loop: CANRSRIASGTNEQFF. The CDR3 region has the DNA TGTGCCAACAGGTCCCGCATAGCTAGCGGGACCAATGAGCAGTTCTTC.

Of note for this clonotype: No DNA is shown, since the ends of the CDR3 on it are uncertain; the CDR3 is the one TCRdb lists. V is TRBV13 and J is TRBJ2-7; the D segment call TRBD1 is taken from the table without a DNA check. Germline V gene data show CDR1 as PRHDT and CDR2 as FYEKMQ (reference sequence). The CDR3 comprises 20 residues, both ends counted. This CDR3 is CASSFYICSAWDRGGNEQYF.

This clonotype appeared many times. This chain uses TRBV6-1 with TRBJ1-6; D is undetermined. Trimming removed 7 bases at V and 1 base at J, with 11 bases between. The CDR3 extends over 15 amino acids. The germline CDR1 and CDR2 sequences are MNHNS and SASEGT. CDR3 loop: CASIGIRSYNSPLHF. CDR3 in DNA: TGTGCCAGCATAGGAATTAGGTCCTATAATTCACCCCTCCACTTT.

This clonotype turned up a few times. This chain joins TRBV5-4 and TRBJ2-3; the match to TRBD1 covers 7 bases. Germline V gene sequence: CDR1 SGHNT, CDR2 YYREEE (reference sequence). V was pared by 0 bases and J by 5 bases, with 3 bases of the junction left unmatched. CDR3 length equals 14 residues. CDR3 region: CASSLVQGRDTQYF. The CDR3 nucleotides are TGTGCCAGCAGCTTGGTACAGGGGAGAGATACGCAGTATTTT.

In this sample, this clonotype turned up many times. The V gene is TRBV4-1, the J gene TRBJ2-7, with D unclear. With 0 bases removed from V and 3 bases from J, the gap between germline ends came to 12 bases. The CDR3 spans 15 residues. Germline V lookup: CDR1 MGHRA, CDR2 YSYEKL. The CDR3 protein is CASSQDPQEFYEQYF. The CDR3 bases are TGCGCCAGCAGCCAAGATCCCCAGGAGTTCTACGAGCAGTACTTC.

This clonotype was found many times. This chain links TRBV28 with TRBJ2-3; 11 bases are shared with TRBD1. Trimming at V came to 6 bases and at J to 6 bases, leaving 8 bases not matched to a gene. The CDR3 is made up of 15 amino acids. Per the germline V gene, CDR1 is MDHEN and CDR2 is SYDVKM. The CDR3 region has the DNA TGTGCCAGCAGCTCGTTGGACAGGGGGCTCGATACGCAGTATTTT. It yields the protein CASSSLDRGLDTQYF.

This clonotype was counted many times. The rearrangement uses TRBV28 and TRBJ2-3, with D perhaps matching TRBD1 (5 bases). V was cut by 1 base and J by 1 base, with 12 bases left in between. The CDR3 has 16 residues. CDR1 is MDHEN, CDR2 SYDVKM, per germline. CDR3 sequence reads: CASSLSAGFGTDTQYF. The CDR3 DNA follows: TGTGCCAGCAGTTTATCCGCAGGGTTCGGCACAGATACGCAGTATTTT.

The chain links TRBV28 to TRBJ2-5; D remains unclear. Trimming shortened V by 0 bases and J by 0 bases, and 11 bases separated the two germline ends. CDR1 is MDHEN, CDR2 SYDVKM, per germline. CDR3 length equals 16 residues. The DNA of the CDR3 is TGTGCCAGCAGTTTATGGGGCGCAGAGTACCAAGAGACCCAGTACTTC. It translates to CASSLWGAEYQETQYF. Filled out from reference TRBV28 and TRBJ2-5, the complete variable domain reads DVKVTQSSRYLVKRTGEKVFLECVQDMDHENMFWYRQDPGLGLRLIYFSYDVKMKEKGDIPEGYSVSREKKERFSLILESASTNQTSMYLCASSLWGAEYQETQYFGPGTRLLVL.

This clonotype was recorded at least ten times. The chain links TRBV13 to TRBJ2-7; 15 nucleotides line up with TRBD2. Trimming took 4 bases from V and 2 from J; bases not matched to a gene: 3. CDR3 length: 16 amino acids. Germline values: CDR1 PRHDT, CDR2 FYEKMQ (reference sequence). Here the CDR3 DNA reads TGTGCCAGCAGCTCGGGACTAGCGGGGGGCCCCTACGAGCAGTACTTC. Protein sequence: CASSSGLAGGPYEQYF.

In this sample, this clonotype turned up many times. V and J are TRBV12-3 or TRBV12-4 and TRBJ1-6, with D uncertain. This CDR3 region has 12 residues. V was clipped by 2 bases and J by 6 bases, with 2 bases between them. The CDR3 nucleotides read TGTGCCAGCAGTTTACGTAATTCACCCCTCCACTTT. This encodes CASSLRNSPLHF.

This clonotype was counted a few times. Just one base apart from a much larger clone, this may be a read error. The V gene is TRBV6-2 or TRBV6-3, the J gene TRBJ1-2; D may be TRBD1 (5 bases). The germline V and J ends were trimmed by 8 bases and 12 bases, with 22 bases remaining between them. The CDR3 is 13 residues long. Germline V gene sequence: CDR1 MNHEY, CDR2 SVGEGT. The chain's CDR3 is CASGLSQARGHTF. The CDR3 nucleotides read TGTGCCAGCGGTTTGAGCCAGGCGAGGGGCCACACCTTC.

The table lists this clonotype with many counts. The V gene is TRBV28, the J gene TRBJ1-1; 8 nucleotides match TRBD1. The CDR3 totals 15 residues. Germline lookup yields CDR1 MDHEN and CDR2 SYDVKM. After removal of 7 bases from V and 4 bases from J, the junction contained 11 bases not matched to a gene. The CDR3 is CASTNPDRAGTEAFF. The CDR3 nucleotides read TGTGCCAGCACTAACCCGGACAGGGCGGGCACTGAAGCTTTCTTT.

This clonotype was counted many times. This chain links TRBV11-1 with TRBJ2-7, with 8 nucleotides matching TRBD2. The CDR3 has 16 amino acids. Germline-derived CDR1 and CDR2 are SGHAT and FQDESV (reference sequence). Unmatched junction bases numbered 10, after V lost 2 bases and J lost 4 bases. The CDR3 region is CASSLTDPSGLYEQYF. As DNA, the CDR3 is TGTGCCAGCAGCTTAACCGATCCTAGCGGGCTGTACGAGCAGTACTTC.

This clonotype was detected ten times or more. This chain connects TRBV29-1 to TRBJ1-3; a possible D gene is TRBD1 (5 bases). Between the trimmed V and J ends, which lost 7 bases and 7 bases, there was a span of 17 bases. There are 13 residues in the CDR3. CDR1 and CDR2 (germline): SQVTM, ANQGSEA. The CDR3 loop is CSGRDRQRNTIYF. The CDR3 nucleotides read TGCAGCGGCCGGGACCGCCAGCGGAACACCATATATTTT. Full variable domain (missing parts from reference TRBV29-1 and TRBJ1-3): SAVISQKPSRDICQRGTSLTIQCQVDSQVTMMFWYRQQPGQSLTLIATANQGSEATYESGFVIDKFPISRPNLTFSTLTVSNMSPEDSSIYLCSGRDRQRNTIYFGEGSWLTVV.

This chain joins TRBV20-1 and TRBJ1-2, with D possibly being TRBD1 (5 bases). Germline V gene lookup returns CDR1 DFQATT and CDR2 SNEGSKA (reference sequence). Trimming removed 3 bases from V and 0 bases from J, with 11 bases in between. The CDR3 covers 14 residues. DNA for the CDR3: TGCAGTGCTAGCCCGGGGGAAGCTAACTATGGCTACACCTTC. It encodes CSASPGEANYGYTF.

In its sample, this clonotype was seen many times. V gene TRBV27 combines with J gene TRBJ2-7; D is uncertain. The germline CDR1 and CDR2 sequences are MNHEY and SMNVEV (reference sequence). The CDR3 is 13 amino acids. The germline V and J ends were trimmed by 6 bases and 6 bases, with 15 bases remaining between them. The CDR3 sequence: CASRLSGVSEQYF. The CDR3 DNA reads TGTGCCAGCAGACTGTCTGGCGTCAGCGAGCAGTACTTC.

This sequence joins TRBV4-1 and TRBJ1-6, with 9 bases matching TRBD1. The ends lost 0 bases at V and 5 bases at J; junction bases unmatched: 11. CDR3 length: 19 residues. Germline values: CDR1 MGHRA, CDR2 YSYEKL. CDR3 in DNA: TGCGCCAGCAGCCAAGAACAGGGGGCGATATGGGAAGATAATTCACCCCTCCACTTT. This translates into CASSQEQGAIWEDNSPLHF.

For this clonotype: A clone one base away is much larger, so this may be a read error. The rearrangement joins TRBV6-1 to TRBJ2-7, with 10 bases fitting TRBD2. The CDR3 covers 15 residues. Germline CDR1 reads MNHNS; CDR2 reads SASEGT. The CDR3 reads CAISEGSSGSDEQYF. DNA of the CDR3: TGTGCCATCAGTGAGGGGTCTAGCGGGAGCGATGAGCAGTACTTC.

This clonotype was seen repeatedly, ten times or more. The chain uses TRBV28 and TRBJ2-5, with 8 bases aligning to TRBD1. CDR3 length equals 12 residues. Trimming removed 7 bases from V and 4 bases from J; junction bases left unmatched: 2. The V gene's germline CDR1 is MDHEN and CDR2 SYDVKM. CDR3: CASTTGVETQYF. As DNA, the CDR3 is TGTGCCAGCACGACAGGGGTAGAGACCCAGTACTTC.

The chain couples TRBV20-1 to TRBJ1-2; possible D gene TRBD1, 5 bases. CDR1 is DFQATT and CDR2 is SNEGSKA in the germline V gene (reference sequence). This CDR3 has 13 residues. The CDR3 DNA sequence: TGCAGCGCAACTGACGACAGTTACTATGGCTACACCTTC. Translation: CSATDDSYYGYTF.